Sequencing of this TCR beta chain was carried out in a study of T cells in Graves' hyperthyroidism and ophthalmopathy. The source material, RNA transcripts, was used to amplify TCR beta CDR3 regions. The primer set for the first-round RT-PCR of the TCR CDR3 was HTBI. TCRdb used MiXCR to reprocess the multiplex PCR reads, holding one entry per CDR3 protein. The sample consists of approximately 600,000 distinct CDR3 sequences, about 17% of them appearing once. This clonotype showed up just a few times. Its specificity is unknown. Study results and caveats: Ophthalmopathy was predicted by the model a median of approximately 6 months ahead of onset. Among thyroid clonotypes expanded above 0.001, most also appeared in blood. A 13 V-J signature model discriminated ophthalmopathy versus stable hyperthyroidism.

The germline V gene has CDR1 MNHEY and CDR2 SMNVEV (reference sequence). CDR3 length: 14 amino acids. Trimming removed 3 bases at V and 12 bases at J, with 19 bases between. Each diagnosis drew on symptoms, thyroxine, TRAb, thyroid ultrasound and orbital computed tomography findings. V is TRBV27 and J is TRBJ2-3, with D maybe TRBD2 (7 bases). Sequenced sample: blood. The receptor's source is a woman aged 30 to 39 with Graves' hyperthyroidism. CDR3 in DNA: TGTGCCAGCAGTTTGGGGGGGGCGGGGGTACCCCAGTATTTT. Encoded protein: CASSLGGAGVPQYF.